This TCR beta chain originates from a study of blood T cell repertoires in COVID-19. Trimming took 3 bases from V and 5 from J; bases not matched to a gene: 4. The germline CDR1 and CDR2 sequences are SGHRS and YFSETQ. CDR3 length equals 14 residues. The repertoire was sequenced with immunoSEQ multiplex PCR; TCRdb's copy has only in-frame clones and lacks some. Of some 210,000 clones listed, around four fifths are singletons. Material for sequencing was PBMCs or T cells enriched from blood (not recorded which). V is TRBV5-1 and J is TRBJ1-1; 10 nucleotides align to TRBD1. The origin of this receptor is a man aged 35 to 55 who had recovered from COVID-19. The CDR3 region is CASSSRDRGTEAFF. The DNA for the CDR3 is TGCGCCAGCAGCTCCCGGGACAGGGGAACTGAAGCTTTCTTT.